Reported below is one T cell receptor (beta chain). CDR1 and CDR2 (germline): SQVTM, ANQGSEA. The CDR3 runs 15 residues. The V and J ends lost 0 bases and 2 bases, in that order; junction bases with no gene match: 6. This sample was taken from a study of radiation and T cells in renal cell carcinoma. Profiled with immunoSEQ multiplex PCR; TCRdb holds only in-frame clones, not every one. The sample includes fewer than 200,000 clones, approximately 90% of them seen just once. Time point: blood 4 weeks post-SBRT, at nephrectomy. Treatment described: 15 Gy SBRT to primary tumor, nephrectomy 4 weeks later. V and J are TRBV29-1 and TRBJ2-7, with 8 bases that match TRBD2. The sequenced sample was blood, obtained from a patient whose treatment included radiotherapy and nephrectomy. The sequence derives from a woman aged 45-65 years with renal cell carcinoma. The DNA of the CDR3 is TGCAGCGTTGAAGATGGGAGCGGGGGTACCTACGAGCAGTACTTC. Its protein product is CSVEDGSGGTYEQYF.